Sequencing of this TCR beta chain was carried out in a study of T cells expressing NK-cell markers. This CDR3 is built from 16 residues. Germline CDR1 is SGHRS and CDR2 is YFSETQ. On this clonotype itself: Its antigen is currently unknown.

The cDNA for TCR beta came from 5'RACE template switching with UMIs. TCRdb re-called the 5' RACE reads and gives one entry per CDR3 protein, without DNA. The sample data list around 550,000 distinct CDR3 sequences. Points from the study as a whole: The same clonotypes also predominated in the CD3+CD56-NKG2C+ fraction of a handful of donors. Dominant NKG2C+ clonotype frequencies of 1.0-7.0% of CD8+ T cells were measured in a handful of donors.

The source is a man younger than 35 in good health. The rearrangement joins TRBV5-1 to TRBJ2-2. Specimen: blood T cells: a sorted CD56 or NKG2C T cell subset, CD4+ or CD8+ T cells, or bulk PBMC T cells (not recorded which). Here the CDR3 reads CASSLLEQPPTGELFF.